A single sample gave rise to the 19 T cell receptor beta chains below, sequenced in a study of blood T cell repertoires in COVID-19. Assay: immunoSEQ multiplex PCR; the TCRdb copy retains only in-frame clones and omits some. The sample lists about 220,000 clones, approximately 80% seen once, with roughly 13% in the top ten. The sample was peripheral blood. The origin of the receptors is a human donor in a cohort sampled during active COVID-19.

CDR3 loop: CAISESNGGPGELFF. DNA of the CDR3: TGTGCCATCAGTGAGTCGAATGGGGGCCCCGGGGAGCTGTTTTTT. The chain employs TRBV10-3 and TRBJ2-2; D is possibly TRBD1 (6 bases). The CDR3 has 15 amino acids. Germline V lookup: CDR1 ENHRY, CDR2 SYGVKD. Trimming removed 0 bases from V and 6 bases from J, with 11 bases in between.

The rearrangement links TRBV9 to TRBJ2-3, with TRBD2 matching over 11 bases. This CDR3 has 16 amino acids. The germline V gene encodes CDR1 SGDLS and CDR2 YYNGEE. V dropped 4 bases and J dropped 4; count of bases not matched to a gene: 8. The CDR3 coding sequence is TGTGCCAGCAGCCCATTAGCGGGGGGGTTGGCAGATACGCAGTATTTT. This sequence encodes CASSPLAGGLADTQYF.

CDR3 amino acids: CASSSTTGVRETQYF. The CDR3 DNA is TGTGCCAGCAGCTCTACGACAGGGGTGAGAGAGACCCAGTACTTC. V usage is TRBV7-9 and J usage is TRBJ2-5; 8 nucleotides match TRBD1. V shed 4 bases, J shed 4 bases, and the junction held 8 bases outside the gene matches. The germline CDR1 and CDR2 sequences are SEHNR and FQNEAQ (reference sequence). The CDR3 contains 15 residues. Drawing the rest from reference TRBV7-9 and TRBJ2-5, the complete variable domain is DTGVSQNPRHKITKRGQNVTFRCDPISEHNRLYWYRQTLGQGPEFLTYFQNEAQLEKSRLLSDRFSAERPKGSFSTLEIQRTEQGDSAMYLCASSSTTGVRETQYFGPGTRLLVL.

The genes are TRBV5-6 and TRBJ1-4; 9 bases are a match to TRBD1. The CDR3 covers 14 residues. The junction had 2 bases not matched to a gene; V was cut back by 4 bases and J by 4 bases. Germline V gene lookup returns CDR1 SGHDT and CDR2 YYEEEE. CDR3 in amino acids: CASSRTGDNEKLFF. In DNA form, the CDR3 reads TGTGCCAGCAGCCGGACAGGGGATAATGAAAAACTGTTTTTT.

The genes are TRBV18 and TRBJ2-3, with 9 bases matching TRBD2. There are 15 residues in the CDR3. V shed 3 bases, J shed 2 bases, and the junction held 3 bases outside the gene matches. CDR1 is KGHSH, CDR2 LQKENI, per germline. The CDR3 region has the DNA TGTGCCAGCTCACCTAGCGGGGGACCCACAGATACGCAGTATTTT. Translating it yields CASSPSGGPTDTQYF.

The chain carries TRBV5-1 and TRBJ2-2; no clear D gene. The CDR3 extends over 16 amino acids. Germline assignment: CDR1 SGHRS and CDR2 YFSETQ. V lost 0 bases and J lost 1, with 10 bases in between. The CDR3 loop reads CASSLDGQLNTGELFF. CDR3 nucleotides: TGCGCCAGCAGCTTGGATGGGCAGTTGAACACCGGGGAGCTGTTTTTT.

This sequence joins TRBV27 and TRBJ2-1; 10 positions agree with TRBD1. The CDR3 runs to 13 residues. Germline lookup yields CDR1 MNHEY and CDR2 SMNVEV (reference sequence). The junction had 9 bases not matched to a gene; V was cut back by 5 bases and J by 14 bases. As DNA, the CDR3 is TGTGCCAGCAGTCGACAGGGGGCCTCCATCAAGTTCTTC. It codes for CASSRQGASIKFF.

The chain carries TRBV3-1 (or the pseudogene TRBV3-2) and TRBJ1-2; 8 nucleotides align to TRBD1. The V gene end was trimmed by 0 bases and the J gene end by 8 bases; junction bases not matched to a gene: 8. Looked up from germline, CDR1 is LGHDT and CDR2 is YNNKEL (reference sequence). The CDR3 length is 15 residues. In DNA, the CDR3 is TGTGCCAGCAGCCAAGACCTGGACAGGGCCCGAGGCTACACCTTC. Amino acid sequence: CASSQDLDRARGYTF.

This clone appeared once. CDR3 coding DNA: TGCGCCAGCAGCCCAGGAAGGACTATTTCAATTTACACCTTC. This gives the protein CASSPGRTISIYTF. V and J are TRBV4-3 and TRBJ1-2; D remains ambiguous. The length of the CDR3 is 14 residues. V lost 4 bases and J 11 bases, leaving 20 bases between the germline ends. The germline gives CDR1 LGHNA, CDR2 YSLEER.

This clone was counted a few times. V gene TRBV7-9 combines with J gene TRBJ2-3; TRBD2 aligns across 10 bases. V lost 5 bases, J lost 1 base, and 9 bases stayed unmatched. This CDR3 is 17 amino acids long. The germline V gene encodes CDR1 SEHNR and CDR2 FQNEAQ (reference sequence). In DNA form, the CDR3 reads TGTGCCAGCAGCCTCTCCCTAGCGGGGGCTGGCACAGATACGCAGTATTTT. This encodes CASSLSLAGAGTDTQYF.

This chain connects TRBV11-3 to TRBJ2-5; 7 bases are shared with TRBD1. J lost 1 base, V lost 4 bases, and 6 bases had no gene match. The germline V gene has CDR1 SGHNT and CDR2 YENEEA. CDR3 length equals 15 residues. The CDR3 nucleotides read TGTGCCAGCAGCTCAGAGGGGACAGTCCAAGAGACCCAGTACTTC. The encoded protein is CASSSEGTVQETQYF.

V usage is TRBV6-6 and J usage is TRBJ1-5; a possible D gene is TRBD1 (5 bases). The CDR3 has 15 residues. Per germline, CDR1 MNHNY and CDR2 SVGAGI (reference sequence). V gave up 5 bases and J gave up 0 bases, with 11 bases separating them. The CDR3 DNA reads TGTGCCAGCAGTACTAAGGGGTATAGCAATCAGCCCCAGCATTTT. Protein: CASSTKGYSNQPQHF.

The rearrangement links TRBV3-1 (or the pseudogene TRBV3-2) to TRBJ1-2; no firm D call. Germline-derived CDR1 and CDR2 are LGHDT and YNNKEL (reference sequence). The CDR3 runs to 13 residues. V was shortened by 3 bases and J by 5 bases, with 10 bases between the two germline ends. The CDR3 sequence: CASSHGRGYGYTF. For the CDR3, the DNA is TGTGCCAGCAGCCACGGTCGCGGGTATGGCTACACCTTC.

Ten or more counts support this clone. The gene calls are TRBV2 and TRBJ1-2, with a tentative D call TRBD1 (5 bases). The CDR3 extends over 14 amino acids. Germline values: CDR1 SNHLY, CDR2 FYNNEI. V was clipped by 3 bases and J by 8 bases, with 16 bases between them. The CDR3 spells CASSEEVRGNGYTF. As DNA, the CDR3 is TGTGCCAGCAGTGAGGAGGTTCGGGGGAACGGCTACACCTTC.

The genes are TRBV9 and TRBJ2-1; the D is unclear. The CDR3 runs 10 residues. The V end lost 2 bases, the J end lost 9 bases, and 3 bases lay between the germline ends. Germline CDR1 is SGDLS and CDR2 is YYNGEE. The CDR3 DNA reads TGTGCCAGCAGCGTGAGTGAGCAGTTCTTC. Protein product: CASSVSEQFF.

This chain joins TRBV7-2 and TRBJ2-7; the D is unclear. Germline lookup yields CDR1 SGHTA and CDR2 FQGNSA. This CDR3 region has 14 residues. Trimming removed 5 bases from V and 1 base from J, with 12 bases in between. Here the CDR3 DNA reads TGTGCCAGCAGCCCCGGCGGTAAATCCTACGAGCAGTACTTC. Translation: CASSPGGKSYEQYF.

This clone has only one observation. This chain uses TRBV19 with TRBJ2-2; possible D gene TRBD2, 5 bases. V gave up 4 bases and J gave up 4 bases, with 10 bases separating them. CDR3 length equals 14 residues. Germline V gene lookup returns CDR1 LNHDA and CDR2 SQIVND (reference sequence). The CDR3 region is CASSTGIRTGELFF. The CDR3 bases are TGTGCCAGTAGTACCGGGATCCGCACCGGGGAGCTGTTTTTT.

The table lists this clone with a few counts. This chain uses TRBV11-2 with TRBJ2-5; TRBD2 agrees at 10 bases. The CDR3 extends over 16 amino acids. Per the germline V gene, CDR1 is SGHAT and CDR2 is FQNNGV. Trimming removed 1 base from V and 1 base from J; junction bases left unmatched: 3. This CDR3 reads CASSLVLAGAQETQYF. For the CDR3, the DNA is TGTGCCAGCAGCTTAGTGCTAGCGGGGGCCCAAGAGACCCAGTACTTC.

This chain uses TRBV5-1 with TRBJ2-1; a possible D gene is TRBD2 (7 bases). Germline V gives CDR1 SGHRS, CDR2 YFSETQ. The CDR3 contains 18 residues. The V end was cut by 2 bases, the J end by 2 bases, with 20 bases between. The CDR3 here is CASSLQGGRGATYNEQFF. The CDR3 DNA reads as TGCGCCAGCAGCTTACAGGGTGGGAGGGGAGCAACCTACAATGAGCAGTTCTTC.